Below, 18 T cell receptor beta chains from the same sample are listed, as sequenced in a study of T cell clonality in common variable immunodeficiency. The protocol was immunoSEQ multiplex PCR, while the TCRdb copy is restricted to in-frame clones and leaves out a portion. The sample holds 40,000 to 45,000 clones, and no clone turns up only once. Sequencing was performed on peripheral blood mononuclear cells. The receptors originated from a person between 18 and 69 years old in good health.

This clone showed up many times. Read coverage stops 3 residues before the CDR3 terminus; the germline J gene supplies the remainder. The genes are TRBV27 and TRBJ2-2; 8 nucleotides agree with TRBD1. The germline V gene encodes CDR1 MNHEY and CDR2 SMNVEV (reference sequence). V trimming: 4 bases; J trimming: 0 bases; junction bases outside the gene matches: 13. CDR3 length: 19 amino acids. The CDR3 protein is CASSSARQGPFANTGELFF. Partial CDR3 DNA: TGTGCCAGCAGTTCAGCCCGACAGGGGCCCTTCGCGAACACCGGGGAG.

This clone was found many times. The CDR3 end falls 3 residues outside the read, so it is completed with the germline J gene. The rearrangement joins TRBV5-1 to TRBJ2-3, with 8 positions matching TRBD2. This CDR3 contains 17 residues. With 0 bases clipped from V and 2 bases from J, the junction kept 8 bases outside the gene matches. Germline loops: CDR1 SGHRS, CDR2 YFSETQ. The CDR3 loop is CASSLAGGGGHTDTQYF. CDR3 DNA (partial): TGCGCCAGCAGCTTGGCGGGGGGCGGGGGGCACACAGATACG.

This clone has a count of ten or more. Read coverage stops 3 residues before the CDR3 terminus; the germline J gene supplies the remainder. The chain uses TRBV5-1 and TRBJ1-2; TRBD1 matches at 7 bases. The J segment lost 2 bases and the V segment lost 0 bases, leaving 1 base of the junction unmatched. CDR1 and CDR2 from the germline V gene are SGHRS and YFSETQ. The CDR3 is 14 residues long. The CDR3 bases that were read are TGCGCCAGCAGCTTGGGACAGGGAAACTATGGC. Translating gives CASSLGQGNYG. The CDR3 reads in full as CASSLGQGNYGYTF. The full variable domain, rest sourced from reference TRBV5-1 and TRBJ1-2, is KAGVTQTPRYLIKTRGQQVTLSCSPISGHRSVSWYQQTPGQGLQFLFEYFSETQRNKGNFPGRFSGRQFSNSRSEMNVSTLELGDSALYLCASSLGQGNYGYTFGSGTRLTVV.

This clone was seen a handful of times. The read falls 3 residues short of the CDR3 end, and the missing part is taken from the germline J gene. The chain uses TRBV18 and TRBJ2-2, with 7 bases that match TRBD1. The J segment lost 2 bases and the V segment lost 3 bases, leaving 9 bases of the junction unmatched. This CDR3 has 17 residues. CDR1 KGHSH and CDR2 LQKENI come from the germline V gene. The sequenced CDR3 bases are TGTGCCAGCTCACCCCCCAAGGGGGCCGTCAACACCGGGGAG. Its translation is CASSPPKGAVNTGE. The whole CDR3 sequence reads CASSPPKGAVNTGELFF.

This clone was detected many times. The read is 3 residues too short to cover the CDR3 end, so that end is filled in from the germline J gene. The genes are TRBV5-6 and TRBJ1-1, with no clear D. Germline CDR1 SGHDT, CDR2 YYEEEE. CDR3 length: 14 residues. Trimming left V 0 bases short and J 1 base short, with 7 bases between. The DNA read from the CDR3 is TGTGCCAGCAGCTTGGGACACCAGAACACTGAA. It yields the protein CASSLGHQNTE. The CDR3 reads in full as CASSLGHQNTEAFF.

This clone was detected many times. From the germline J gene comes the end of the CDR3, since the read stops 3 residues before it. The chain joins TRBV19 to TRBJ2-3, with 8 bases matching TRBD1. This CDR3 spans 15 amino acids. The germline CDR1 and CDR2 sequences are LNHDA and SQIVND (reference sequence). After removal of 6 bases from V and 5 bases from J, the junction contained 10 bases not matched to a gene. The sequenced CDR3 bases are TGTGCCAGTAGCTTTGCAGGGGGCCGGGGAGATACG. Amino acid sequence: CASSFAGGRGDT. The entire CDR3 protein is CASSFAGGRGDTQYF.

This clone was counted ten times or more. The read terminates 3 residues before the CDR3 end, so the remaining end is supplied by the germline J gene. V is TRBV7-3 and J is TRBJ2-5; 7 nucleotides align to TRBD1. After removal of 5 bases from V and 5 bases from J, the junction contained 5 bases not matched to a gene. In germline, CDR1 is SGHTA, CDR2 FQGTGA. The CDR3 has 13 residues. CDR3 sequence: CASSRQGGETQYF. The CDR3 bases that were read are TGTGCCAGCAGCCGACAGGGTGGGGAGACC.

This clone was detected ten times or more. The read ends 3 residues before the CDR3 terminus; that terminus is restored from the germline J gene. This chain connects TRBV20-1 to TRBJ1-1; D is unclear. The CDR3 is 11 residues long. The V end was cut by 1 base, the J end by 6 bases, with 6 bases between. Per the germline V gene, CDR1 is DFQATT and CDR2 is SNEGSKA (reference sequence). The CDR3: CSARVFPEAFF. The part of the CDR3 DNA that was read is TGCAGTGCTAGAGTATTTCCTGAA.

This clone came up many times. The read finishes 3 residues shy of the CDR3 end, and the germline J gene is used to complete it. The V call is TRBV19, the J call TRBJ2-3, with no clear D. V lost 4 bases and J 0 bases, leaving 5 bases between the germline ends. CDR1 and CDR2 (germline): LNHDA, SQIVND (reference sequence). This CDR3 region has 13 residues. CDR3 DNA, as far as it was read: TGTGCCAGTAGTAGGGCTAGCACAGATACG. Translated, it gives CASSRASTDT. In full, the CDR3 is CASSRASTDTQYF.

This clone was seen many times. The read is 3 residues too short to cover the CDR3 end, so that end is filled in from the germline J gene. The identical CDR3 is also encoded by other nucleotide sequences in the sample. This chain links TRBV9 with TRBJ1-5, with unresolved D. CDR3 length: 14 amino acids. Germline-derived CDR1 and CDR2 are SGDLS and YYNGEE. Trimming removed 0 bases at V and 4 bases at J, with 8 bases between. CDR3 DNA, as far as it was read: TGTGCCAGCAGCGTAGGGTCAGGTAATCAGCCC. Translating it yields CASSVGSGNQP. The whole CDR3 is CASSVGSGNQPQHF.

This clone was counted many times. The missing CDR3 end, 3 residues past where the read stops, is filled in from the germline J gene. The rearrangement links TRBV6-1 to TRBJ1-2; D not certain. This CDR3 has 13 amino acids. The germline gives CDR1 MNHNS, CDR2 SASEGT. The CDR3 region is CASSELAATGYTF. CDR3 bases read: TGTGCCAGCAGTGAATTAGCAGCTACAGGC.

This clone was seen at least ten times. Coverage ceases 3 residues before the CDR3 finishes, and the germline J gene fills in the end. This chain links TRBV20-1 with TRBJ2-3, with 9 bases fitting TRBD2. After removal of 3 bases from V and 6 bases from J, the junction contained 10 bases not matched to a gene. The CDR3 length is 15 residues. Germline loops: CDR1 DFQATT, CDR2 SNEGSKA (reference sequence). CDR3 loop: CSARGLAGFGDTQYF. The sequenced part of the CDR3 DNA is TGCAGTGCTAGGGGCCTAGCGGGGTTCGGGGATACG.

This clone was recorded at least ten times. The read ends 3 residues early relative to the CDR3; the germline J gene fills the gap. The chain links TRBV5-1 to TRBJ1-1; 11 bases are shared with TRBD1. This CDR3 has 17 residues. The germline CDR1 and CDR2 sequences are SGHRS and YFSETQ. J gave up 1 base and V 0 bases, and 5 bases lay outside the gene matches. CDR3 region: CASSLGGQGAPNTEAFF. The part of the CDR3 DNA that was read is TGCGCCAGCAGCTTGGGCGGACAGGGGGCCCCGAACACTGAA.

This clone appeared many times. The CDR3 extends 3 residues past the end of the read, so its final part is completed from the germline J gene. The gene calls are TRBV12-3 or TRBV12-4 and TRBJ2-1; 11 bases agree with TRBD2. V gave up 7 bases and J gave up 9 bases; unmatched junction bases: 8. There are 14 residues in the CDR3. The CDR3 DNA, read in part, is TGTGCCAGCAATTTCCTAGCGGGGGGCGGTGAG. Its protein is CASNFLAGGGE. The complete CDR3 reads CASNFLAGGGEQFF.

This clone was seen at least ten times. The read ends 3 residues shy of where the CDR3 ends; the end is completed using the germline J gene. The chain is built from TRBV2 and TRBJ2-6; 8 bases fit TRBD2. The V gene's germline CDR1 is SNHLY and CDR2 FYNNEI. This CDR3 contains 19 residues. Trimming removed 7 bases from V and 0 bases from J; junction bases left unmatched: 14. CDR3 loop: CASNQVAGYVRSGANVLTF. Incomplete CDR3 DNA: TGTGCCAGCAATCAGGTAGCGGGATATGTACGCTCTGGGGCCAACGTC.

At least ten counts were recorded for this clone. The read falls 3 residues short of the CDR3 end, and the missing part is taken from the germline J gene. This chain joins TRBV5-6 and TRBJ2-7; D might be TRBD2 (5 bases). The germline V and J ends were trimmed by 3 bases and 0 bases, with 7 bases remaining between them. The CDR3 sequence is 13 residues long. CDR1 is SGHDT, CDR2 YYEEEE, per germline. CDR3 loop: CASSSGDSYEQYF. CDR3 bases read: TGTGCCAGCAGCTCCGGGGACTCCTACGAG.

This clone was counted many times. The chain's CDR3 is CASIRERTFGTYNYGYTF. Partial CDR3 DNA: TGTGCCAGCATTAGAGAACGGACATTCGGAACCTATAACTATGGC. This rearrangement joins TRBV2 to TRBJ1-2, with D perhaps TRBD1 (5 bases). The sequenced fragment ends 3 residues before the CDR3 boundary, so the rest is inferred from the germline J gene. The CDR3 is made up of 18 amino acids. V was trimmed by 7 bases and J by 1 base, leaving 25 bases between them. Germline CDR1 reads SNHLY; CDR2 reads FYNNEI.

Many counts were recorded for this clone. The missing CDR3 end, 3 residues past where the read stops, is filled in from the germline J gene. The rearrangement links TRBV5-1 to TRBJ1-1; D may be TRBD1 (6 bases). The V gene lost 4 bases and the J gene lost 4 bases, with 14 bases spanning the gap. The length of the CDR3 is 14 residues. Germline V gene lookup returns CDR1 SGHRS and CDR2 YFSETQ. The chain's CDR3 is CASSPQGDSTEAFF. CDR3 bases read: TGCGCCAGCAGCCCACAGGGAGATAGCACTGAA.